This T cell receptor (beta chain) was retrieved from a study of cytomegalovirus exposure and HLA in healthy donors. Regarding the study as a whole: What was likely a sequencing artifact was a cluster of highly shared sequence variants.

The PCR was carried out with 60 Vbeta primers and 13 Jbeta primers. The method was immunoSEQ multiplex PCR; TCRdb's version includes in-frame clones alone and lacks a portion of them. The data hold 90,000 to 100,000 clones, with roughly two thirds observed a single time. Germline V gene data show CDR1 as SGHTS and CDR2 as YDEGEE. The CDR3 has 16 residues. V gave up 4 bases and J gave up 2 bases; unmatched junction bases: 9. Note on this clone: Its specificity is unknown.

V and J are TRBV5-8 and TRBJ2-5, with 9 bases that match TRBD1. The sequence was collected from a man aged 50-60 years in good health and CMV-seronegative. The source material was PBMCs. In DNA form, the CDR3 reads TGTGCCAGCAGCATTACAGGGGGCGTGGGGCAAGAGACCCAGTACTTC. The encoded protein is CASSITGGVGQETQYF.